This T cell receptor beta chain came from a study of vaccination and CD4 T cells after COVID-19. As to treatment: approximately nine-day PBMC culture with coronavirus spike peptide pools or control peptides (ViraFEST assay). V lost 6 bases and J 4 bases, leaving 15 bases between the germline ends. Looked up from germline, CDR1 is DFQATT and CDR2 is SNEGSKA (reference sequence). The CDR3 length is 14 residues. Sequencing of DNA taken from cultured CD4+ T cells relied on the Oncomine TCR Beta short-read assay. Using its own MiXCR run on the PCR reads, TCRdb lists one record per CDR3 protein. This table holds 15,000 to 20,000 distinct CDR3 sequences, about 61% found once. Worth noting for this clonotype: What it binds is unknown.

The J gene is TRBJ2-2, the V gene TRBV20-1; possibly TRBD1 for D (6 bases). The sequence derives from a human donor who had recovered from COVID-19. Sequencing was carried out using CD4+ T cells from blood, cultured in vitro. The chain's CDR3 is CSAPSGTTTGELFF. The CDR3 bases are TGCAGTGCCCCATCCGGGACAACCACCGGGGAGCTGTTTTTT.